This TCR beta chain came from a study of T-cell reconstitution after alpha-beta-depleted transplantation in children. Trimming pared 2 bases from V and 5 bases from J, leaving 11 bases between. The V gene's germline CDR1 is SGHRS and CDR2 YFSETQ. This CDR3 has 14 residues. Preparing the TCRbeta library involved the use of unique molecular identifiers. TCRdb itself ran the PCR reads through MiXCR, one entry per CDR3 protein. Of a few hundred thousand distinct CDR3 sequences listed, 10% to 13% are singletons. The chain carries TRBV5-1 and TRBJ2-1; tentatively, D is TRBD2 (6 bases). The sample consisted of PBMCs from the stem cell graft donor, taken from the stem cell graft. The sequence came from a human donor who donated a stem cell graft to a child with acute lymphoblastic leukemia. In DNA, the CDR3 is TGCGCCAGCAGCTTCGGGGACTTCGACAATGAGCAGTTCTTC. It translates to CASSFGDFDNEQFF.